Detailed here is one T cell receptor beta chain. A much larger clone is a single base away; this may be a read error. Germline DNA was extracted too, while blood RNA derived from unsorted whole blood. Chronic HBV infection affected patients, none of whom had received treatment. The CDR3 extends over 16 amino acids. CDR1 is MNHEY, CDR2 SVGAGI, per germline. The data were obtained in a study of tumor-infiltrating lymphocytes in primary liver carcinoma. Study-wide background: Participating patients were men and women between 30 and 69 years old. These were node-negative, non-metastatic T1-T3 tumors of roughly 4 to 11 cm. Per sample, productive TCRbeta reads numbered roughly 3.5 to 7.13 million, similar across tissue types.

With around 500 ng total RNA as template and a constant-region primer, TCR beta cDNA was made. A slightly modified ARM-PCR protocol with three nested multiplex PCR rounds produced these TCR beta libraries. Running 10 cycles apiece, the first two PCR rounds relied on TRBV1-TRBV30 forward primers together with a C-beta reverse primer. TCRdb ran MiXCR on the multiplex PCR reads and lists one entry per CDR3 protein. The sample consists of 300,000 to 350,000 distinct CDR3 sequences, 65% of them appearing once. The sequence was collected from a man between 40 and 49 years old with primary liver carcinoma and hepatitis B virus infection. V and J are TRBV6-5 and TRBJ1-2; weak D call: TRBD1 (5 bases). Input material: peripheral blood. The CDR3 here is CVSSYGAATAWYGYTF. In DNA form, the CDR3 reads TGTGTCAGCAGTTATGGGGCAGCTACCGCTTGGTATGGCTACACCTTC.